The 26 T cell receptor beta chains reported below all come from one sample, sequenced in a study of monozygotic twins with inflammatory bowel disease. After re-calling the 5' RACE reads, TCRdb lists one entry per CDR3 protein, DNA absent. The sample table sets out approximately 400,000 distinct CDR3 sequences. The sequenced sample was blood. Source of these receptors: a human donor with ulcerative colitis or Crohn's disease, or a healthy co-twin of an affected twin (not recorded which).

J is TRBJ1-1 and V is TRBV5-1; TCRdb proposes TRBD1, but this gene call is untestable without DNA. The CDR3 runs to 15 residues. Germline V lookup: CDR1 SGHRS, CDR2 YFSETQ. This chain's CDR3 is CASSLDQGVWTEAFF.

The chain carries TRBV5-4 and TRBJ1-1; TCRdb designates TRBD1, a call that cannot be tested without DNA. CDR1 SGHNT and CDR2 YYREEE come from the germline V gene (reference sequence). The CDR3 length is 14 residues. This CDR3 is CALRRQGGNTEAFF.

The chain recombines TRBV6-1 with TRBJ1-6; TCRdb lists TRBD1, though no DNA is available to test this call. Germline loops: CDR1 MNHNS, CDR2 SASEGT. The CDR3 runs 15 residues. The CDR3 sequence: CASSRRIQGDSPLHF.

The V and J genes are TRBV11-1 and TRBJ2-3; TCRdb indicates TRBD1, and absent DNA this call remains unverified. This CDR3 has 15 residues. CDR1 is SGHAT and CDR2 is FQDESV in the germline V gene (reference sequence). The CDR3 protein is CASSSRRGRTDTQYF.

V and J are TRBV6-1 and TRBJ2-6. The CDR3 consists of 17 residues. Germline values: CDR1 MNHNS, CDR2 SASEGT. CDR3 protein: CASRPFDDTSGANVLTF.

The chain combines TRBV28 with TRBJ2-1; TCRdb proposes TRBD2, but this gene call is untestable without DNA. The CDR3 has 17 residues. In germline, CDR1 is MDHEN, CDR2 SYDVKM. The CDR3 here is CASRGVPGTSAPYEQFF. The complete variable domain, with remaining parts taken from reference TRBV28 and TRBJ2-1, reads DVKVTQSSRYLVKRTGEKVFLECVQDMDHENMFWYRQDPGLGLRLIYFSYDVKMKEKGDIPEGYSVSREKKERFSLILESASTNQTSMYLCASRGVPGTSAPYEQFFGPGTRLTVL.

The rearrangement uses TRBV12-3 or TRBV12-4 and TRBJ1-1; absent DNA, TCRdb's TRBD1 call cannot be checked. The CDR3 spans 15 residues. The CDR3 here is CASTPLPLRGTEAFF.

The CDR3 spells CASSTDPRNTGELFF. This chain uses TRBV5-1 with TRBJ2-2; TCRdb indicates TRBD1, and absent DNA this call remains unverified. Germline V CDR1 and CDR2: SGHRS, YFSETQ. The CDR3 length is 15 residues.

The chain links TRBV5-5 to TRBJ2-7; checking the TCRdb D call of TRBD1 is not possible without DNA. CDR1 and CDR2 (germline): SGHKS, YYEKEE (reference sequence). This CDR3 has 12 amino acids. The CDR3 loop is CASILARQGLDF. Full variable domain (missing parts from reference TRBV5-5 and TRBJ2-7): DAGVTQSPTHLIKTRGQQVTLRCSPISGHKSVSWYQQVLGQGPQFIFQYYEKEERGRGNFPDRFSARQFPNYSSELNVNALLLGDSALYLCASILARQGLDFGPGTRLTVT.

V gene TRBV20-1 combines with J gene TRBJ2-4; there is no DNA to check the TCRdb D call of TRBD1. Looked up from germline, CDR1 is DFQATT and CDR2 is SNEGSKA (reference sequence). The CDR3 length is 14 residues. The chain's CDR3 is CSASGTGAKNIQYF.

The chain is built from TRBV5-4 and TRBJ2-1; the D call of TRBD1 rests on TCRdb alone, since no DNA is present to check it. Germline CDR1 is SGHNT and CDR2 is YYREEE (reference sequence). This CDR3 is built from 15 residues. Here the CDR3 reads CASSLGGALYNEQFF.

The V gene is TRBV25-1, the J gene TRBJ2-5; no DNA is available, so the TRBD1 call from TCRdb remains unchecked. This CDR3 has 17 residues. Germline CDR1 reads MGHDK; CDR2 reads SYGVNS. CDR3 protein: CASSESRTGGRGETQYF.

The V and J genes are TRBV7-2 and TRBJ2-1; TCRdb names TRBD2, which stays unverified in the absence of DNA. Germline CDR1 SGHTA, CDR2 FQGNSA. The CDR3 consists of 14 residues. The chain's CDR3 is CASRAGHLYNEQFF.

The chain has TRBV5-1 and TRBJ2-1; the TRBD1 assignment by TCRdb is unverifiable without DNA. The CDR3 has 15 amino acids. The V gene's germline CDR1 is SGHRS and CDR2 YFSETQ. The CDR3 loop is CASTIRGAGQGEQFF.

The V gene is TRBV6-2 or TRBV6-3, the J gene TRBJ2-1; absent DNA, TCRdb's TRBD1 call cannot be checked. The germline CDR1 and CDR2 sequences are MNHEY and SVGEGT. The length of the CDR3 is 14 residues. The CDR3: CASRPGTGINEQFF.

The chain uses TRBV6-1 and TRBJ1-1; TCRdb designates TRBD1, a call that cannot be tested without DNA. CDR1 is MNHNS and CDR2 is SASEGT in the germline V gene. The CDR3 runs to 14 residues. CDR3: CASRGRDLDTEAFF.

The V call is TRBV7-2, the J call TRBJ1-6; TCRdb reports TRBD1, a call that lacks DNA to check it against. The CDR3 is 15 amino acids. Germline values: CDR1 SGHTA, CDR2 FQGNSA. The CDR3 spells CASSLGERQGTALHF.

The J gene is TRBJ2-1, the V gene TRBV5-1; TCRdb names TRBD1, which stays unverified in the absence of DNA. Germline-derived CDR1 and CDR2 are SGHRS and YFSETQ. The CDR3 runs to 13 residues. The CDR3 sequence is CASMRGQGHEQFF.

The V and J genes are TRBV30 and TRBJ2-3. Germline CDR1 and CDR2: GTSNPN and SVGIG (reference sequence). The CDR3 covers 15 residues. The CDR3 protein is CAWSVRFSSTDTQYF.

The V call is TRBV6-1, the J call TRBJ2-6; absent DNA, TCRdb's TRBD1 call cannot be checked. The CDR3 sequence is 15 residues long. The germline V gene encodes CDR1 MNHNS and CDR2 SASEGT. The CDR3 spells CASSERGSWFHVLTF.

The J gene is TRBJ1-1, the V gene TRBV19; lacking DNA, the TRBD1 call made by TCRdb goes unchecked. The CDR3 consists of 13 residues. Per the germline V gene, CDR1 is LNHDA and CDR2 is SQIVND (reference sequence). The chain's CDR3 is CASTSGVGTEAFF.

The V gene is TRBV5-1, the J gene TRBJ1-1. The CDR3 is 13 residues long. Germline V gives CDR1 SGHRS, CDR2 YFSETQ. This chain's CDR3 is CASRQTMNTEAFF.

The genes are TRBV7-2 and TRBJ2-7; lacking DNA, the TRBD1 call made by TCRdb goes unchecked. Germline values: CDR1 SGHTA, CDR2 FQGNSA. The CDR3 contains 14 residues. This CDR3 is CASSLWTGNYEQYF.

This chain connects TRBV12-3 or TRBV12-4 to TRBJ1-2. CDR3 length: 13 residues. Here the CDR3 reads CASSFQNNYGYTF.

CDR3 sequence reads: CASSGGRIAEAFF. The chain recombines TRBV12-3 or TRBV12-4 with TRBJ1-1; the TCRdb D gene call, TRBD1, has no DNA to confirm it. CDR3 length equals 13 residues.

The CDR3 loop reads CASSSKRGGLSNTQYF. The chain employs TRBV6-5 and TRBJ2-3; checking the TCRdb D call of TRBD2 is not possible without DNA. Germline assignment: CDR1 MNHEY and CDR2 SVGAGI. CDR3 size: 16 residues.